Listed here are 6 T cell receptor beta chains from one sample, sequenced in a study of blood T cell repertoires in COVID-19. Repertoires were generated with immunoSEQ multiplex PCR, while TCRdb's copy carries only in-frame clones and drops some. Of around 30,000 clones listed, about 90% are singletons. The sample taken for sequencing was peripheral blood. The source of these receptors is a man between 50 and 59 years old with active COVID-19.

This clone was counted only a few times. The rearrangement links TRBV11-2 to TRBJ2-7, with D maybe TRBD1 (6 bases). Deletions cut 5 bases from V and 3 bases from J, with 17 bases between. Germline loops: CDR1 SGHAT, CDR2 FQNNGV. This CDR3 contains 15 residues. CDR3 sequence: CASSTAGTPYYEQYF. The CDR3 DNA sequence: TGTGCCAGCAGCACGGCCGGGACACCTTACTACGAGCAGTACTTC.

This clone was seen only a few times. The chain carries TRBV3-1 (or the pseudogene TRBV3-2) and TRBJ2-7, with D unresolved. CDR1 and CDR2 from the germline V gene are LGHDT and YNNKEL (reference sequence). CDR3 length: 15 residues. Trimming cost V 1 base and J 4 bases, with 14 bases left between them. The chain's CDR3 is CASSQVSSRMYEQYF. DNA for the CDR3: TGTGCCAGCAGCCAAGTATCGTCTAGGATGTACGAGCAGTACTTC.

V usage is TRBV3-1 (or the pseudogene TRBV3-2) and J usage is TRBJ1-2, with a possible D match to TRBD1 (5 bases). The CDR3 length is 18 residues. In germline, CDR1 is LGHDT, CDR2 YNNKEL (reference sequence). Trimming took off 0 bases at V and 9 bases at J, with 26 bases between the two ends. CDR3 amino acids: CASSQERFGGTTRESYTF. The CDR3 coding sequence is TGTGCCAGCAGCCAAGAACGGTTCGGAGGGACGACACGGGAGAGCTACACCTTC.

The rearrangement joins TRBV3-1 (or the pseudogene TRBV3-2) to TRBJ2-7; 8 positions match TRBD1. The CDR3 is 15 amino acids. Germline V gene sequence: CDR1 LGHDT, CDR2 YNNKEL (reference sequence). J lost 0 bases, V lost 3 bases, and 4 bases had no gene match. The CDR3: CASSHRQGNSYEQYF. Here the CDR3 DNA reads TGTGCCAGCAGCCACCGACAGGGGAACTCCTACGAGCAGTACTTC.

The DNA of the CDR3 is TGTGCCAGCAGACCCGACAGGGGGCTAGGCACCGGGGAGCTGTTTTTT. This translates into CASRPDRGLGTGELFF. This chain uses TRBV7-9 with TRBJ2-2; 10 nucleotides match TRBD1. CDR1 and CDR2 from the germline V gene are SEHNR and FQNEAQ (reference sequence). Unmatched junction bases numbered 8, after V lost 6 bases and J lost 4 bases. This CDR3 has 16 residues.

The rearrangement links TRBV3-1 (or the pseudogene TRBV3-2) to TRBJ1-3; D may be TRBD1 (6 bases). The germline V gene has CDR1 LGHDT and CDR2 YNNKEL (reference sequence). There are 16 residues in the CDR3. With 0 bases removed from V and 1 base from J, the gap between germline ends came to 10 bases. CDR3 DNA sequence: TGTGCCAGCAGCCAAGATTTGGGGGCTTCTGGAAACACCATATATTTT. Translated: CASSQDLGASGNTIYF.